This T cell receptor (beta chain) came from a study of CD8+CD57+ T cells in acquired aplastic anemia. Study-wide context: When averaged, DNA from sorted CD4+ and CD8+ cells came to around 3.1 ug.

For CDR3 and TCR beta VDJ profiling, genomic DNA was the template used. TCRdb ran MiXCR on the reads and lists one entry per CDR3 protein. The top ten hold 2% to 3% of the sample, which has about 130,000 distinct CDR3 sequences, 40% to 60% seen once. Deletions cut 6 bases from V and 1 base from J, with 10 bases between. Germline V lookup: CDR1 MNHEY, CDR2 SVGAGI. This CDR3 has 13 amino acids. This clonotype was seen at least ten times. The receptor's source is a human donor in good health, serving as a control. The chain has TRBV6-5 and TRBJ2-7; tentative D call: TRBD1 (6 bases). Material for sequencing was sorted CD4+, CD8+, or CD8+CD57+ T cells (not recorded which) from PBMCs. This CDR3 is CASRHRESYEQYF. The DNA for the CDR3 is TGTGCCAGCAGGCACAGGGAGTCCTACGAGCAGTACTTC.